The 22 T cell receptor beta chains given below trace back to one sample, sequenced in a study of shared clonotypes between healthy human individuals. Naive CD8 cells were CD45RO-negative, positively selected for CCR7, excluding terminally differentiated effector memory CD45RA+ cells. TCRdb keeps only in-frame clones here, not all; method: immunoSEQ multiplex PCR. The sample shows 2 million to 2.5 million clones, about 92% of them seen only once. Specimen: naive CD8+ T cells from PBMCs. These receptors were taken from a man aged 18 to 30 in good health. Some clones in this sample may be carry-over from other donors' samples.

The chain combines TRBV27 with TRBJ2-1; D perhaps matches TRBD1 (5 bases). The V end lost 9 bases, the J end lost 5 bases, and 29 bases lay between the germline ends. The CDR3 loop spans 18 amino acids. From germline, CDR1 is MNHEY and CDR2 SMNVEV (reference sequence). DNA for the CDR3: TGTGCCAGTTCAATTCAGGGCCTGATGGGCCCAAGGCACAATGAGCAGTTCTTC. Protein: CASSIQGLMGPRHNEQFF.

V and J are TRBV4-1 and TRBJ2-7, with D possibly being TRBD2 (5 bases). This CDR3 region has 15 residues. Per germline, CDR1 MGHRA and CDR2 YSYEKL. Trimming cost V 0 bases and J 1 base, with 10 bases left between them. CDR3 in DNA: TGCGCCAGCAGCCAAGAGCCACTAGTATCCTACGAGCAGTACTTC. It yields the protein CASSQEPLVSYEQYF.

This chain joins TRBV27 and TRBJ2-1, with 13 bases identical to TRBD2. Losses at the gene ends were 5 bases for V and 3 bases for J; bases not matched to a gene: 10. CDR3 size: 18 residues. Germline values: CDR1 MNHEY, CDR2 SMNVEV (reference sequence). This chain's CDR3 is CASSVLAGGIKDYNEQFF. The CDR3 DNA is TGTGCCAGCAGTGTACTAGCGGGAGGGATCAAGGACTACAATGAGCAGTTCTTC.

The rearrangement joins TRBV19 to TRBJ2-3, with 10 bases aligning to TRBD2. Germline trimming cut 5 bases from V and 4 bases from J; bases unmatched to any gene: 9. CDR3 size: 16 residues. Germline V CDR1 and CDR2: LNHDA, SQIVND (reference sequence). CDR3 bases: TGTGCCAGTAGTTTAGGGGGTCTAGCGGGAGCAGATACGCAGTATTTT. Encoded protein: CASSLGGLAGADTQYF. The full variable domain, completed using reference TRBV19 and TRBJ2-3, is DGGITQSPKYLFRKEGQNVTLSCEQNLNHDAMYWYRQDPGQGLRLIYYSQIVNDFQKGDIAEGYSVSREKKESFPLTVTSAQKNPTAFYLCASSLGGLAGADTQYFGPGTRLTVL.

The chain joins TRBV7-9 to TRBJ1-2; D possibly corresponds to TRBD1 (6 bases). From germline, CDR1 is SEHNR and CDR2 FQNEAQ (reference sequence). V was cut by 4 bases and J by 8 bases, with 32 bases left in between. The length of the CDR3 is 19 residues. The CDR3 DNA is TGTGCCAGCAGCTCCCCCCCCACCCGGGACACAGCCTCCTGGGGGGGCTACACCTTC. This sequence encodes CASSSPPTRDTASWGGYTF.

The chain uses TRBV30 and TRBJ2-3, with no clear D. Deletions cut 2 bases from V and 7 bases from J, with 10 bases between. CDR3 length equals 12 residues. Germline values: CDR1 GTSNPN, CDR2 SVGIG (reference sequence). CDR3 region: CAWSLPKYTQYF. In DNA, the CDR3 is TGTGCCTGGAGTCTACCCAAATATACGCAGTATTTT.

V and J are TRBV4-2 and TRBJ2-1; 11 nucleotides match TRBD2. Germline lookup yields CDR1 LGHNA and CDR2 YNFKEQ. J lost 5 bases, V lost 0 bases, and 6 bases had no gene match. This CDR3 contains 17 residues. CDR3 region: CASSQEWGLAANNEQFF. DNA of the CDR3: TGTGCCAGCAGCCAAGAATGGGGACTAGCGGCAAACAATGAGCAGTTCTTC.

V is TRBV7-3 and J is TRBJ2-1; D gene ambiguous. V lost 2 bases to trimming and J lost 3 bases, with 5 bases between them. The germline CDR1 and CDR2 sequences are SGHTA and FQGTGA. CDR3 length: 13 residues. In nucleotides, the CDR3 is TGTGCCAGCAGCTTAGACATCTACAATGAGCAGTTCTTC. Translation gives CASSLDIYNEQFF.

The chain carries TRBV7-6 and TRBJ2-1, with D unresolved. Trimming cost V 7 bases and J 7 bases, with 14 bases left between them. From germline, CDR1 is SGHVS and CDR2 FNYEAQ. The length of the CDR3 is 13 residues. The CDR3 DNA reads as TGTGCCAGCAAGGGCGGAAAACCTAATGAGCAGTTCTTC. It yields the protein CASKGGKPNEQFF.

The chain employs TRBV15 and TRBJ2-3; a weak D match, TRBD1 (7 bases). CDR1 and CDR2 from the germline V gene are LNHNV and YYDKDF (reference sequence). The CDR3 extends over 20 amino acids. V lost 7 bases and J lost 0, with 29 bases in between. The chain's CDR3 is CATTSKPGGLGHSSTDTQYF. The CDR3 bases are TGTGCCACCACCTCGAAACCAGGGGGACTTGGGCACTCTAGCACAGATACGCAGTATTTT.

Concerning this clone itself: The same CDR3 can be traced to other DNA sequences in this sample. The CDR3 region has the DNA TGTGCCAGCAGTTTCGCCCTGGGATCTGGGGCCAACGTCCTGACTTTC. This sequence encodes CASSFALGSGANVLTF. The chain carries TRBV28 and TRBJ2-6; D remains unclear. CDR3 length: 16 residues. Trimming pared 3 bases from V and 1 base from J, leaving 10 bases between. Per germline, CDR1 MDHEN and CDR2 SYDVKM.

The chain has TRBV7-6 and TRBJ2-1; unclear D gene. Germline CDR1 SGHVS, CDR2 FNYEAQ. The CDR3 loop spans 15 amino acids. Trimming left V 1 base short and J 3 bases short, with 10 bases between. The CDR3 sequence: CASSLDASFYNEQFF. The CDR3 DNA follows: TGTGCCAGCAGCTTAGATGCCTCCTTCTACAATGAGCAGTTCTTC.

V gene TRBV6-6 combines with J gene TRBJ2-1; D is ambiguous. Deletions cut 0 bases from V and 8 bases from J, with 5 bases between. Germline CDR1 MNHNY, CDR2 SVGAGI (reference sequence). The CDR3 consists of 12 residues. For the CDR3, the DNA is TGTGCCAGCAGTTACTCCCCCGATGAGCAGTTCTTC. Its protein is CASSYSPDEQFF.

The V gene is TRBV27, the J gene TRBJ1-5; D not resolved. The germline V and J ends were trimmed by 4 bases and 4 bases, with 8 bases remaining between them. From germline, CDR1 is MNHEY and CDR2 SMNVEV (reference sequence). The CDR3 consists of 13 residues. CDR3 amino acids: CASSSWFNQPQHF. In DNA, the CDR3 is TGTGCCAGCAGTTCTTGGTTTAATCAGCCCCAGCATTTT.

The V and J genes are TRBV4-3 and TRBJ2-5, with D tentatively TRBD1 (6 bases). The CDR3 runs 15 residues. V lost 4 bases and J lost 5, with 17 bases in between. The germline CDR1 and CDR2 sequences are LGHNA and YSLEER. CDR3 region: CASSPGSGAWETQYF. Here the CDR3 DNA reads TGCGCCAGCAGCCCCGGATCAGGGGCCTGGGAGACCCAGTACTTC.

V gene TRBV19 combines with J gene TRBJ2-7; D may match TRBD1 or TRBD2 (6 bases each). Germline V gives CDR1 LNHDA, CDR2 SQIVND (reference sequence). Deletions cut 5 bases from V and 7 bases from J, with 15 bases between. The CDR3 length is 13 residues. The chain's CDR3 is CASSAVRGREQYF. CDR3 nucleotides: TGTGCCAGTAGTGCAGTAAGGGGGAGGGAGCAGTACTTC.

The chain carries TRBV7-2 and TRBJ2-5; 7 bases are a match to TRBD1. This CDR3 is built from 15 residues. The trim removed 5 bases at V and 5 bases at J, leaving 11 bases unmatched. Germline CDR1 and CDR2: SGHTA and FQGNSA. CDR3 DNA: TGTGCCAGCAGCGCCGAGGGACAGTTCGGGGAGACCCAGTACTTC. Amino acids: CASSAEGQFGETQYF.

V and J are TRBV29-1 and TRBJ2-1, with D possibly being TRBD2 (5 bases). The CDR3 covers 19 residues. The germline CDR1 and CDR2 sequences are SQVTM and ANQGSEA. Trimming pared 1 base from V and 7 bases from J, leaving 29 bases between. The CDR3 DNA reads TGCAGCGTTGAAGGGGGAGACATACCTTTTAAGTCCTTTCGGAATGAGCAGTTCTTC. It encodes CSVEGGDIPFKSFRNEQFF.

The chain carries TRBV9 and TRBJ2-7, with D maybe TRBD1 (6 bases). Germline-derived CDR1 and CDR2 are SGDLS and YYNGEE. The V end was cut by 0 bases, the J end by 2 bases, with 12 bases between. CDR3 length equals 15 residues. DNA for the CDR3: TGTGCCAGCAGCGTAGCGGCAGGGGACCCCTACGAGCAGTACTTC. This sequence encodes CASSVAAGDPYEQYF. Filled out from reference TRBV9 and TRBJ2-7, the complete variable domain reads DSGVTQTPKHLITATGQRVTLRCSPRSGDLSVYWYQQSLDQGLQFLIQYYNGEERAKGNILERFSAQQFPDLHSELNLSSLELGDSALYFCASSVAAGDPYEQYFGPGTRLTVT.

This clone showed up just a few times. V and J are TRBV28 and TRBJ1-1, with unresolved D. CDR3 length equals 13 residues. CDR1 is MDHEN and CDR2 is SYDVKM in the germline V gene. Trimming pared 10 bases from V and 1 base from J, leaving 13 bases between. The CDR3, as DNA: TGTGCCACTTCAAGTCGGGGGAACACTGAAGCTTTCTTT. It specifies CATSSRGNTEAFF.

The V gene is TRBV7-8, the J gene TRBJ2-7; no reliable D call. Germline V gives CDR1 SGHVS, CDR2 FQNEAQ. Trimming removed 1 base at V and 5 bases at J, with 9 bases between. The length of the CDR3 is 13 residues. The CDR3 sequence is CASSLVGYHEQYF. CDR3 nucleotide sequence: TGTGCCAGCAGCTTAGTTGGGTACCACGAGCAGTACTTC.

The chain combines TRBV6-6 with TRBJ1-1; D call uncertain. The CDR3 has 13 amino acids. V was pared by 2 bases and J by 4 bases, with 8 bases between. The germline V gene has CDR1 MNHNY and CDR2 SVGAGI (reference sequence). The CDR3 sequence: CASSYQAGTEAFF. In nucleotides, the CDR3 is TGTGCCAGCAGTTACCAGGCCGGCACTGAAGCTTTCTTT.